This entry lists 27 T cell receptor beta chains sequenced from one sample in a study of blood T cell repertoires in COVID-19. Profiled with immunoSEQ multiplex PCR; TCRdb holds only in-frame clones, not every one. The sample has just under 70,000 clones; roughly 85% are singletons. The sequenced sample was peripheral blood. The receptor source for this set is a man aged 25 to 40 with acute or convalescent COVID-19.

This rearrangement joins TRBV10-3 to TRBJ2-7, with D tentatively TRBD2 (6 bases). The CDR3 is 13 residues long. Trimming pared 4 bases from V and 3 bases from J, leaving 10 bases between. CDR1 and CDR2 (germline): ENHRY, SYGVKD. CDR3 bases: TGTGCCATCAGTGCGGCTAGCGACTACGAGCAGTACTTC. Encoded protein: CAISAASDYEQYF.

This chain links TRBV27 with TRBJ2-7; D unresolved. Germline V gene lookup returns CDR1 MNHEY and CDR2 SMNVEV (reference sequence). V was pared by 4 bases and J by 4 bases, with 5 bases between. The CDR3 has 11 residues. CDR3: CASSSTYEQYF. The CDR3 DNA follows: TGTGCCAGCAGTTCCACTTACGAGCAGTACTTC.

This chain joins TRBV2 and TRBJ1-5; TRBD1 might be the D (6 bases). V was pared by 7 bases and J by 8 bases, with 21 bases between. From germline, CDR1 is SNHLY and CDR2 FYNNEI. This CDR3 is 15 amino acids long. This CDR3 is CASTLGGGAVEPQHF. In DNA form, the CDR3 reads TGTGCCAGCACCCTCGGCGGGGGGGCAGTGGAGCCCCAGCATTTT. The complete variable domain, with remaining parts taken from reference TRBV2 and TRBJ1-5, reads EPEVTQTPSHQVTQMGQEVILRCVPISNHLYFYWYRQILGQKVEFLVSFYNNEISEKSEIFDDQFSVERPDGSNFTLKIRSTKLEDSAMYFCASTLGGGAVEPQHFGDGTRLSIL.

The chain links TRBV5-1 to TRBJ2-1, with TRBD1 matching 9 bases. The CDR3 covers 15 residues. CDR1 and CDR2 from the germline V gene are SGHRS and YFSETQ. J gave up 6 bases and V 0 bases, and 4 bases lay outside the gene matches. The DNA of the CDR3 is TGCGCCAGCAGCTTGGAGGGGACAGGGTTCAATGAGCAGTTCTTC. It encodes CASSLEGTGFNEQFF.

The chain has TRBV3-1 (or the pseudogene TRBV3-2) and TRBJ1-4, with a tentative D call TRBD1 (5 bases). Trimming took off 4 bases at V and 11 bases at J, with 11 bases between the two ends. The CDR3 is 12 residues long. Looked up from germline, CDR1 is LGHDT and CDR2 is YNNKEL (reference sequence). This chain's CDR3 is CASSLRGGKLFF. CDR3 DNA sequence: TGTGCCAGCAGCCTGCGGGGGGGGAAACTGTTTTTT.

This clone was counted a single time. The chain is built from TRBV13 and TRBJ2-7; the match to TRBD1 covers 8 bases. V lost 4 bases to trimming and J lost 7 bases; unmatched junction nucleotides: 18. This CDR3 is 17 amino acids long. Germline CDR1 reads PRHDT; CDR2 reads FYEKMQ (reference sequence). CDR3 in amino acids: CASSYLPPGQVMGEQYF. CDR3 nucleotide sequence: TGTGCCAGCAGCTACTTACCCCCGGGACAGGTTATGGGAGAGCAGTACTTC.

This chain joins TRBV18 and TRBJ2-7, with 9 bases aligning to TRBD1. V was pared by 2 bases and J by 0 bases, with 2 bases of the junction left unmatched. Germline assignment: CDR1 KGHSH and CDR2 LQKENI. The CDR3 covers 15 residues. The CDR3 DNA reads TGTGCCAGCTCACCAGACAGGGGGTCCTCCTACGAGCAGTACTTC. It translates to CASSPDRGSSYEQYF.

The chain is built from TRBV19 and TRBJ2-7, with 8 bases that match TRBD1. The V and J ends lost 4 bases and 7 bases, in that order; junction bases with no gene match: 9. The length of the CDR3 is 14 residues. CDR1 and CDR2 from the germline V gene are LNHDA and SQIVND (reference sequence). CDR3 DNA sequence: TGTGCCAGTAGTACTCGACAGGGGTCGGGGGAGCAGTACTTC. Its protein is CASSTRQGSGEQYF.

This clone has more than one count but fewer than ten. DNA of the CDR3: TGTGCCAGCAGCCAACAGAAGACTGGAAACACCATATATTTT. Its protein is CASSQQKTGNTIYF. The rearrangement joins TRBV6-5 to TRBJ1-3; no reliable D call. Trimming cost V 6 bases and J 2 bases, with 11 bases left between them. The CDR3 totals 14 residues. Germline CDR1 is MNHEY and CDR2 is SVGAGI.

In this sample, this clone turned up once. The genes are TRBV21-1 and TRBJ1-5; the listed D gene, TRBD1, was not tested against the DNA. TRBV21-1 is a pseudogene segment. The length of the CDR3 is 18 residues. The CDR3 nucleotides are TGTGCCAGCACTCCCCTCAACCCGGGACAGGGACGCAATCAGCCCCAGCATTTT. It is translated as CASTPLNPGQGRNQPQHF.

V gene TRBV28 combines with J gene TRBJ2-7, with a tentative D call TRBD1 (5 bases). The CDR3 is made up of 14 amino acids. CDR1 MDHEN and CDR2 SYDVKM come from the germline V gene. V shed 6 bases and J shed 2 bases, with 14 bases lying between them. The CDR3 nucleotides are TGTGCCAGCAGCCTGGCAGGGCCCCCCTACGAGCAGTACTTC. Translating it yields CASSLAGPPYEQYF. Filled out from reference TRBV28 and TRBJ2-7, the complete variable domain reads DVKVTQSSRYLVKRTGEKVFLECVQDMDHENMFWYRQDPGLGLRLIYFSYDVKMKEKGDIPEGYSVSREKKERFSLILESASTNQTSMYLCASSLAGPPYEQYFGPGTRLTVT.

This chain links TRBV7-2 with TRBJ1-3; D is ambiguous. The ends were cut back, 1 base at V and 4 bases at J, with 8 bases in the middle. CDR1 and CDR2 (germline): SGHTA, FQGNSA. This CDR3 has 14 amino acids. CDR3 DNA sequence: TGTGCCAGCAGCTTAGGATTGCGGGGAAACACCATATATTTT. Translation gives CASSLGLRGNTIYF.

The genes are TRBV12-5 and TRBJ2-2; D may be TRBD1 (5 bases). Trimming removed 0 bases from V and 0 bases from J, with 8 bases in between. The CDR3 covers 16 residues. The germline CDR1 and CDR2 sequences are LGHNT and FRNRAP. The CDR3 reads CASGLVAGTNTGELFF. The CDR3 DNA reads TGTGCTAGTGGTTTGGTGGCAGGGACGAACACCGGGGAGCTGTTTTTT.

The chain combines TRBV6-5 with TRBJ1-6; TRBD1 agrees at 7 bases. Looked up from germline, CDR1 is MNHEY and CDR2 is SVGAGI. The CDR3 totals 15 residues. Losses at the gene ends were 0 bases for V and 6 bases for J; bases not matched to a gene: 2. The CDR3 nucleotides are TGTGCCAGCAGTTACTCGGACAGGTCTAATTCACCCCTCCACTTT. This translates into CASSYSDRSNSPLHF.

Regarding this clone: This specimen includes other DNA sequences encoding the same CDR3. This chain connects TRBV9 to TRBJ2-7, with TRBD2 matching 7 bases. V lost 0 bases, J lost 6 bases, and 9 bases stayed unmatched. The CDR3 loop spans 15 amino acids. Germline lookup yields CDR1 SGDLS and CDR2 YYNGEE. CDR3 region: CASSVGEGLAAEQYF. The CDR3 nucleotides read TGTGCCAGCAGCGTAGGAGAGGGGCTAGCGGCCGAGCAGTACTTC.

The V and J genes are TRBV3-1 (or the pseudogene TRBV3-2) and TRBJ2-5; TRBD1 agrees at 10 bases. CDR1 is LGHDT, CDR2 YNNKEL, per germline (reference sequence). With 1 base clipped from V and 4 bases from J, the junction kept 3 bases outside the gene matches. This CDR3 is 15 amino acids long. The CDR3: CASSQGDRGVETQYF. CDR3 coding DNA: TGTGCCAGCAGCCAAGGGGACAGGGGCGTAGAGACCCAGTACTTC.

This clone appeared a single time. The rearrangement joins TRBV4-1 to TRBJ2-6; 10 nucleotides line up with TRBD2. Trimming cost V 7 bases and J 0 bases; bases outside gene matches: 12. CDR1 and CDR2 from the germline V gene are MGHRA and YSYEKL. The CDR3 has 19 residues. CDR3 sequence reads: CASNRGLATLSSGANVLTF. CDR3 in DNA: TGCGCCAGCAACCGGGGACTAGCGACGCTAAGCTCTGGGGCCAACGTCCTGACTTTC.

The genes are TRBV19 and TRBJ2-5, with TRBD2 as a possible D gene (6 bases). Per the germline V gene, CDR1 is LNHDA and CDR2 is SQIVND (reference sequence). V was pared by 6 bases and J by 2 bases, with 16 bases between. The CDR3 has 15 residues. DNA for the CDR3: TGTGCCAGTAGCCATACGGCAGGAGGGCAAGAGACCCAGTACTTC. Amino acids: CASSHTAGGQETQYF.

This chain joins TRBV4-3 and TRBJ2-1; 8 positions match TRBD1. Germline trimming cut 4 bases from V and 10 bases from J; bases unmatched to any gene: 12. Looked up from germline, CDR1 is LGHNA and CDR2 is YSLEER. The CDR3 is 15 amino acids. CDR3 amino acids: CASSPYEGQGGEQFF. The CDR3 coding sequence is TGCGCCAGCAGCCCTTATGAAGGACAGGGCGGGGAGCAGTTCTTC.

The rearrangement uses TRBV2 and TRBJ1-5; D is unclear. This CDR3 is built from 11 residues. Trimming cost V 5 bases and J 9 bases, with 8 bases left between them. Germline CDR1 is SNHLY and CDR2 is FYNNEI. For the CDR3, the DNA is TGTGCCAGCAGTCCTCTGAGGCCCCAGCATTTT. It specifies CASSPLRPQHF.

CDR3 in DNA: TGTGCCAGCAGCCGCCCCGGGACACTCGCCGGGGAAAAACTGTTTTTT. This codes for CASSRPGTLAGEKLFF. The rearrangement links TRBV5-4 to TRBJ1-4; the D gene is possibly TRBD1 (6 bases). The ends were cut back, 4 bases at V and 8 bases at J, with 21 bases in the middle. CDR1 and CDR2 from the germline V gene are SGHNT and YYREEE (reference sequence). The CDR3 is made up of 16 amino acids.

This clone was detected only a few times. This chain connects TRBV15 to TRBJ1-2; 9 nucleotides align to TRBD1. The V and J ends lost 2 bases and 5 bases, in that order; junction bases with no gene match: 15. Germline V lookup: CDR1 LNHNV, CDR2 YYDKDF (reference sequence). The CDR3 runs 18 residues. CDR3 DNA sequence: TGTGCCACCAGCAGACATAAGATCAACCCGGACAGGGGATATGGCTACACCTTC. Its protein product is CATSRHKINPDRGYGYTF. The whole variable domain, filled in from reference TRBV15 and TRBJ1-2, reads DAMVIQNPRYQVTQFGKPVTLSCSQTLNHNVMYWYQQKSSQAPKLLFHYYDKDFNNEADTPDNFQSRRPNTSFCFLDIRSPGLGDTAMYLCATSRHKINPDRGYGYTFGSGTRLTVV.

This clone appeared once. This chain connects TRBV4-2 to TRBJ1-5; TRBD1 matches at 7 bases. The CDR3 is 15 amino acids. V dropped 0 bases and J dropped 6; count of bases not matched to a gene: 5. Per germline, CDR1 LGHNA and CDR2 YNFKEQ. The CDR3 protein is CASSQDPQGSQPQHF. DNA of the CDR3: TGTGCCAGCAGCCAAGATCCACAGGGGAGTCAGCCCCAGCATTTT.

This sequence joins TRBV29-1 and TRBJ1-2; D possibly corresponds to TRBD1 (6 bases). The CDR3 sequence is 13 residues long. Trimming left V 6 bases short and J 6 bases short, with 17 bases between. Germline V lookup: CDR1 SQVTM, CDR2 ANQGSEA. In DNA form, the CDR3 reads TGCAGCGTAATCTCGACAGGTACGAATGGCTACACCTTC. Residues: CSVISTGTNGYTF.

The chain has TRBV10-3 and TRBJ1-6; 7 bases are shared with TRBD1. After removal of 10 bases from V and 0 bases from J, the junction contained 3 bases not matched to a gene. The CDR3 is 14 amino acids. In germline, CDR1 is ENHRY, CDR2 SYGVKD. This chain's CDR3 is CATRDSSYNSPLHF. The CDR3 region has the DNA TGTGCCACCCGGGACAGCTCCTATAATTCACCCCTCCACTTT.

This clone was seen a few times. The chain recombines TRBV4-1 with TRBJ1-2; no reliable D call. This CDR3 contains 16 residues. Germline V gene lookup returns CDR1 MGHRA and CDR2 YSYEKL. Trimming left V 0 bases short and J 2 bases short, with 13 bases between. The CDR3 loop reads CASSQDSTQVNYGYTF. The DNA for the CDR3 is TGCGCCAGCAGCCAAGATTCAACACAAGTAAACTATGGCTACACCTTC.

This chain links TRBV5-8 with TRBJ2-1; no reliable D call. This CDR3 contains 12 residues. Germline V gives CDR1 SGHTS, CDR2 YDEGEE. V gave up 4 bases and J gave up 8 bases, with 10 bases separating them. The CDR3: CASSPFTDEQFF. For the CDR3, the DNA is TGTGCCAGCAGCCCCTTCACAGATGAGCAGTTCTTC.